This T cell receptor (beta chain) was found in a study of shared clonotypes between healthy human individuals. Produced via immunoSEQ multiplex PCR; TCRdb's table is partial and in-frame only. The table shows 2 million to 2.5 million clones, with 85% to 95% occurring only once. Whole-study findings and limits: Only blood underwent sampling, and tissue repertoires likely differ.

This clone was recorded a few times. The target antigen is unknown. Sequencing used naive CD4+ T cells from PBMCs. Subset noted: CD45RA+ positively selected. The receptor's source is a man aged 18 to 35 in good health. Some clones in this sample may be carry-over from other donors' samples.

The CDR3 DNA follows: TGTGCCAGCAGCCCTATCCCGAGGGGCACTGAAGCTTTCTTT. Its protein is CASSPIPRGTEAFF. V and J are TRBV11-2 and TRBJ1-1; possible D gene TRBD1, 5 bases. V was clipped by 5 bases and J by 4 bases, with 14 bases between them. The CDR3 loop spans 14 amino acids. Germline loops: CDR1 SGHAT, CDR2 FQNNGV.